One sample yielded the 24 T cell receptor beta chains listed below, sequenced in a study of CXCR3-negative and CXCR3-positive naive CD8 T cells. UMI-labeled 5' RACE TRB cDNA libraries were prepared from the cells. After re-calling the 5' RACE reads, TCRdb lists one entry per CDR3 protein, DNA absent. The sample table includes roughly 24,000 distinct CDR3 sequences. Sequencing used naive CXCR3- CD8+ T cells from blood. Documented subset: CD45RO-CCR7+CD27+CD95- naive CD8+ T cells lacking CXCR3 (TNR3-). The receptors were gathered from a human donor in good health. Some clones in this sample may be carry-over from other donors' samples.

The chain carries TRBV29-1 and TRBJ1-1. This CDR3 is 12 amino acids long. Germline V gives CDR1 SQVTM, CDR2 ANQGSEA. The CDR3 here is CSVAKMNTEAFF.

The chain employs TRBV28 and TRBJ1-2; TCRdb's assignment of TRBD1 cannot be checked, as there is no DNA. The CDR3 totals 18 residues. Germline V gives CDR1 MDHEN, CDR2 SYDVKM. The CDR3 sequence is CASSLGPGQGIANYGYTF.

V and J are TRBV27 and TRBJ2-1; TCRdb calls TRBD2, which cannot be checked without DNA. Germline V lookup: CDR1 MNHEY, CDR2 SMNVEV (reference sequence). The CDR3 sequence is 12 residues long. The chain's CDR3 is CASRGGGDEQFF.

This rearrangement joins TRBV15 to TRBJ2-1; the D call of TRBD2 rests on TCRdb alone, since no DNA is present to check it. Germline V CDR1 and CDR2: LNHNV, YYDKDF (reference sequence). This CDR3 comprises 16 residues. The CDR3 spells CATSGATSGVYNEQFF.

This chain uses TRBV5-6 with TRBJ2-5; TCRdb names TRBD1, which stays unverified in the absence of DNA. The CDR3 covers 14 residues. From germline, CDR1 is SGHDT and CDR2 YYEEEE. The CDR3 loop is CASSWRGVEETQYF.

The gene calls are TRBV7-8 and TRBJ1-2. The germline V gene has CDR1 SGHVS and CDR2 FQNEAQ. The CDR3 runs to 16 residues. CDR3 residues: CASSLGWKKPNYGYTF.

V and J are TRBV19 and TRBJ1-1; TCRdb's D gene call, TRBD1, goes unchecked for lack of DNA. Germline CDR1 reads LNHDA; CDR2 reads SQIVND (reference sequence). This CDR3 region has 14 residues. The CDR3 region is CASSRGQSDTEAFF.

The chain joins TRBV6-5 to TRBJ2-1. CDR1 is MNHEY, CDR2 SVGAGI, per germline. This CDR3 region has 15 residues. The CDR3 here is CASSSGRSSYNEQFF.

The rearrangement links TRBV29-1 to TRBJ2-2; TCRdb names TRBD1, which stays unverified in the absence of DNA. This CDR3 contains 14 residues. The V gene's germline CDR1 is SQVTM and CDR2 ANQGSEA. Here the CDR3 reads CSVEWGGWTGELFF.

The J gene is TRBJ2-7, the V gene TRBV28; the TCRdb call, TRBD1, lacks DNA for checking. Germline V lookup: CDR1 MDHEN, CDR2 SYDVKM. CDR3 length equals 16 residues. The CDR3 spells CASSSPTRDRKYEQYF.

This sequence joins TRBV28 and TRBJ2-7; checking the TCRdb D call of TRBD2 is not possible without DNA. This CDR3 has 13 amino acids. The germline gives CDR1 MDHEN, CDR2 SYDVKM. The chain's CDR3 is CASRDFPSYEQYF.

The CDR3 spells CSVERLETVGEQYF. The V and J genes are TRBV29-1 and TRBJ2-7. Germline V gene data show CDR1 as SQVTM and CDR2 as ANQGSEA. The CDR3 spans 14 residues.

This chain links TRBV29-1 with TRBJ2-1; there is no DNA to check the TCRdb D call of TRBD1. CDR1 and CDR2 from the germline V gene are SQVTM and ANQGSEA. This CDR3 contains 14 residues. CDR3 amino acids: CSVGDRGFYNEQFF.

The chain combines TRBV24-1 with TRBJ2-3; lacking DNA, the TRBD1 call made by TCRdb goes unchecked. The CDR3 spans 13 residues. Germline V gene sequence: CDR1 KGHDR, CDR2 SFDVKD. CDR3 amino acids: CATSDFPGDTQYF.

The V gene is TRBV15, the J gene TRBJ2-5; the TCRdb D gene call, TRBD2, has no DNA to confirm it. This CDR3 spans 15 amino acids. Per the germline V gene, CDR1 is LNHNV and CDR2 is YYDKDF (reference sequence). The CDR3 protein is CATSSPMRAQETQYF.

V usage is TRBV27 and J usage is TRBJ1-5. This CDR3 is built from 12 residues. Germline values: CDR1 MNHEY, CDR2 SMNVEV (reference sequence). The CDR3 is CASSSSREPQHF.

This clonotype is deemed medium-sized by its frequency. The chain couples TRBV4-1 to TRBJ2-1. CDR3 length: 13 amino acids. Per the germline V gene, CDR1 is MGHRA and CDR2 is YSYEKL. CDR3 residues: CASSHQEFSEQFF.

The chain employs TRBV24-1 and TRBJ1-1; TCRdb's assignment of TRBD1 cannot be checked, as there is no DNA. There are 17 residues in the CDR3. From germline, CDR1 is KGHDR and CDR2 SFDVKD. The CDR3 spells CATSEPGQGAEDTEAFF.

The chain combines TRBV6-5 with TRBJ2-3; no DNA is available, so the TRBD2 call from TCRdb remains unchecked. Germline lookup yields CDR1 MNHEY and CDR2 SVGAGI. The CDR3 covers 15 residues. CDR3 amino acids: CASGHSGSGADTQYF.

The J gene is TRBJ2-7, the V gene TRBV29-1. This CDR3 is 12 amino acids long. Germline V CDR1 and CDR2: SQVTM, ANQGSEA. Here the CDR3 reads CSVEVSSYEQYF.

Measured by frequency, this clonotype is medium-sized. CDR3 in amino acids: CASSILAGGFNEQFF. This chain uses TRBV7-3 with TRBJ2-1; TCRdb gives TRBD2 as the D gene, but with no DNA this cannot be confirmed. The CDR3 is made up of 15 amino acids. The germline gives CDR1 SGHTA, CDR2 FQGTGA.

The chain has TRBV9 and TRBJ2-1; the TCRdb D gene call, TRBD2, has no DNA to confirm it. This CDR3 contains 16 residues. Germline CDR1 reads SGDLS; CDR2 reads YYNGEE. The CDR3 is CASRATSGNSYNEQFF.

The rearrangement joins TRBV20-1 to TRBJ2-1; no DNA is available, so the TRBD1 call from TCRdb remains unchecked. The CDR3 sequence is 15 residues long. Germline V CDR1 and CDR2: DFQATT, SNEGSKA (reference sequence). CDR3 loop: CSARGTSGAYNEQFF.

V and J are TRBV9 and TRBJ2-1; with no DNA, the TCRdb D assignment of TRBD1 cannot be verified. This CDR3 has 16 residues. CDR1 is SGDLS and CDR2 is YYNGEE in the germline V gene. CDR3: CASSAARQLTDTEQFF.